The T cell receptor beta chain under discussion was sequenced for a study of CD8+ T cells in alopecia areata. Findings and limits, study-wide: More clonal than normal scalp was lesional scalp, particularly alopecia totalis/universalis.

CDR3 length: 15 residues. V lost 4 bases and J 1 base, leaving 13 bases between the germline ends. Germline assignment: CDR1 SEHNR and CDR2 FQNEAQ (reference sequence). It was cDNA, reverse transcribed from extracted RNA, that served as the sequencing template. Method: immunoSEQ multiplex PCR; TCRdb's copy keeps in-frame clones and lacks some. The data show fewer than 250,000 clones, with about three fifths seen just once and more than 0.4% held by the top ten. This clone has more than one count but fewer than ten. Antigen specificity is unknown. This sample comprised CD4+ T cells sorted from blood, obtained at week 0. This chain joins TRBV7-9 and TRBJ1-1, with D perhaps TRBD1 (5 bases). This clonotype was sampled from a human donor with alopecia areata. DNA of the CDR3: TGTGCCAGCAGCTCTGACGGACACGCGAACACTGAAGCTTTCTTT. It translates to CASSSDGHANTEAFF.